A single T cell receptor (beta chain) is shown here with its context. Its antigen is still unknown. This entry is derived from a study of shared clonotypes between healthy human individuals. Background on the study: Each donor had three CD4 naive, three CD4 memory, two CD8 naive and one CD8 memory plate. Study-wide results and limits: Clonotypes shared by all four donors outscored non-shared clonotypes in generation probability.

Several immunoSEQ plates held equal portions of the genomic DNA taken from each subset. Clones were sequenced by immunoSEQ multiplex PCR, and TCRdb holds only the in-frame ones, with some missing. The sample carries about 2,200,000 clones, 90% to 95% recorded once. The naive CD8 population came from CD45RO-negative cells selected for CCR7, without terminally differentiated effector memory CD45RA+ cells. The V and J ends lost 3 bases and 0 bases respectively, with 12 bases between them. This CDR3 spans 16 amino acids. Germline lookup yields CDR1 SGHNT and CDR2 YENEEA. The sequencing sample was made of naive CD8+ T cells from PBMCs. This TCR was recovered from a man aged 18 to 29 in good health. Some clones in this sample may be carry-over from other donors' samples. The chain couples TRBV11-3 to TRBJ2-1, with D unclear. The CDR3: CASSFFRWSSYNEQFF. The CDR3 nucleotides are TGTGCCAGCAGCTTCTTTAGGTGGAGCTCCTACAATGAGCAGTTCTTC.